This T cell receptor beta chain originates from a study of shared clonotypes between healthy human individuals. V lost 2 bases and J lost 5, with 10 bases in between. Germline CDR1 reads MNHEY; CDR2 reads SMNVEV (reference sequence). The length of the CDR3 is 14 residues. Only in-frame clones appear in the TCRdb table, and some are missing; sequencing was by immunoSEQ multiplex PCR. The repertoire holds 2 million or so clones, with approximately 94% as singletons. Terminally differentiated effector memory CD45RA+ cells were left out of the naive CD8 fraction, which was CD45RO-negative and positively selected for CCR7.

The chain joins TRBV27 to TRBJ1-5, with D maybe TRBD1 (5 bases). Sequencing was done on a sample of naive CD8+ T cells sorted from blood. This clonotype was obtained from a man between 18 and 29 years old in good health. CDR3 amino acids: CASSLAGRDQPQHF. CDR3 bases: TGTGCCAGCAGTTTAGCAGGGCGGGATCAGCCCCAGCATTTT.